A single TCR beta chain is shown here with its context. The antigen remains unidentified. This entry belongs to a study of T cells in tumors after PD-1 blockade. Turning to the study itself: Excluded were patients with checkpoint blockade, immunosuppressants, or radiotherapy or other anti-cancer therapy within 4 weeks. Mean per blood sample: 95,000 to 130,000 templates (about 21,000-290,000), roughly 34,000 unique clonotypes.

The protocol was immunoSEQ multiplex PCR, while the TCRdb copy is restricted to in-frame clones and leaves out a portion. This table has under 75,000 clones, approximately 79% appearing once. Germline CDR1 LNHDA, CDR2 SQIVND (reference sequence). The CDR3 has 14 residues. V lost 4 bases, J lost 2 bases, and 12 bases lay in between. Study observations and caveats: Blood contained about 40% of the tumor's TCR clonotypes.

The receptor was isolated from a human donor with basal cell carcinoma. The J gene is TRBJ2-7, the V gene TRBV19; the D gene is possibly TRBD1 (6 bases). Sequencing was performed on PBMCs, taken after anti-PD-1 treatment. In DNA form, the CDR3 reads TGTGCCAGTAGTACCGGGACAAGAACCTACGAGCAGTACTTC. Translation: CASSTGTRTYEQYF.